The present TCR beta chain was sequenced within a study of blood T cell repertoires in COVID-19. Looking at the study overall: T cells, B-cell-depleted T cells, or PBMCs supplied cDNA or gDNA.

This CDR3 spans 13 amino acids. In germline, CDR1 is SQVTM, CDR2 ANQGSEA. Trimming took 5 bases from V and 3 from J, leaving 11 bases between them. Original processing methods: Reference gene primer amplification gave estimated nucleated cell counts. The assay was immunoSEQ multiplex PCR, and TCRdb's table has in-frame clones only and misses some. V, J and clone size reflect that table, while D and trimming were determined from the DNA. The sample has roughly 260,000 clones; around nine tenths are singletons. In terms of age and location, participants ranged from roughly 18 to 90 years and lived in fewer than 30 US areas.

This chain connects TRBV29-1 to TRBJ1-5; TRBD1 might be the D (5 bases). The sample taken for sequencing was PBMCs or T cells enriched from blood (not recorded which). This receptor was taken from a woman between 18 and 29 years old who had recovered from COVID-19. The DNA of the CDR3 is TGCAGCGTTTTAGACAGCTACAATCAGCCCCAGCATTTT. Translated: CSVLDSYNQPQHF.